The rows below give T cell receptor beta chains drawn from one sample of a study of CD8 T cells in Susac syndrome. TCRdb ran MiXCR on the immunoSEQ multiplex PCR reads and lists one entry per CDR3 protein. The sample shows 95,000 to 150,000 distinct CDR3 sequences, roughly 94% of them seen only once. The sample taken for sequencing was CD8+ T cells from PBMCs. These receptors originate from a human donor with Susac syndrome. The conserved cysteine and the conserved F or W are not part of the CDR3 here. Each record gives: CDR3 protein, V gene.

ASSTDRGGTGELF | TRBV5-1
ASSIVSGGAWNEQF | TRBV19
ASSVANSYEQY | TRBV9
ASSYGAGNYEQY | TRBV7-2
ASSLVQRGATDTQY | TRBV5-1
ASSLSWLNSNQPQH | TRBV27
ASSLTPNTEAF | TRBV7-3
SAYTGGGFSYEQY | TRBV20-1
SASFGAGADTQY | TRBV20-1
ASSQPSSGVYTDTQY | TRBV5-1
ASSFSSFYEQY | TRBV5-7
ASSVGLAGAGTDTQY | TRBV9
ASSLAMIGGRILNQPQH | TRBV7-8
SVEDNVPYEQY | TRBV29-1
ASSEINTGELF | TRBV7-2
ASSLGSGGANNEQF | TRBV27
ASSPGTSGGPSTDTQY | TRBV3-1
ASSPVGGANVLT | TRBV5-4
ASSPSDRESTDTQY | TRBV7-8
ASSEGSWRGDRTGELF | TRBV12-3/TRBV12-4
SATDRGIGISSPLH | TRBV20-1
ASSLRGQPQH | TRBV13
ASSLIGLSNTGELF | TRBV7-2
ASSINPAGTLQETQY | TRBV12-3/TRBV12-4
ASSLMGGMEAF | TRBV5-6
SAEGVYGPSEKLF | TRBV29-1
ASSPLTQY | TRBV3-1